A selection of T cell receptor beta chains follows, all from one sample in a study of patients and donors after allogeneic stem cell transplantation. TCRdb reanalysed the RT-PCR reads using MiXCR and keeps one entry per CDR3 protein. The sample has about 160,000 distinct CDR3 sequences, roughly 24% seen once. What was sequenced was blood, either unsorted or a sorted T cell fraction (not recorded which). The receptors come from a human donor who was either an allogeneic HSCT recipient or a stem cell or donor lymphocyte infusion donor (not recorded which). It is not recorded whose cells these are; they may come from a transplant donor. Each CDR3 is given with its conserved first and last residue. Each record gives: CDR3 length, D gene, V gene, J gene, clone size, CDR3 protein, CDR3 DNA. A D gene is named only where the DNA matches it firmly. Size values are once, few and many counts, or a class for expanded clones, and some rows have none.

len: 14; d_gene: TRBD1; v_gene: TRBV3-1; j_gene: TRBJ1-4; abundance: .; CDR3aa: CASSLTGPNEKLFF; CDR3nt: TGTGCCAGCAGCTTGACAGGGCCTAATGAAAAACTGTTTTTT
len: 15; d_gene: .; v_gene: TRBV7-3; j_gene: TRBJ2-6; abundance: .; CDR3aa: CASSLDLGGANVLTF; CDR3nt: TGTGCCAGCAGCTTAGATCTGGGCGGGGCCAACGTCCTGACTTTC
len: 13; d_gene: .; v_gene: TRBV12-3/TRBV12-4; j_gene: TRBJ2-5; abundance: .; CDR3aa: CASSPQGPETQYF; CDR3nt: TGTGCCAGCAGTCCCCAGGGTCCAGAGACCCAGTACTTC
len: 13; d_gene: .; v_gene: TRBV12-3/TRBV12-4; j_gene: TRBJ2-3; abundance: .; CDR3aa: CASTASVGDTQYF; CDR3nt: TGTGCCAGCACCGCATCGGTGGGGGATACGCAGTATTTT
len: 15; d_gene: .; v_gene: TRBV20-1; j_gene: TRBJ2-3; abundance: few; CDR3aa: CSALLATKGADTQYF; CDR3nt: TGCAGTGCCCTTCTAGCCACCAAGGGCGCAGATACGCAGTATTTT
len: 16; d_gene: TRBD1; v_gene: TRBV5-1; j_gene: TRBJ1-1; abundance: .; CDR3aa: CASSPGTGGRNTEAFF; CDR3nt: TGCGCCAGCAGCCCGGGGACAGGGGGCAGGAACACTGAAGCTTTCTTT
len: 16; d_gene: TRBD1; v_gene: TRBV6-6; j_gene: TRBJ2-2; abundance: .; CDR3aa: CASSSDGTGDPGELFF; CDR3nt: TGTGCCAGCAGTTCAGACGGGACAGGGGACCCCGGGGAGCTGTTTTTT
len: 15; d_gene: .; v_gene: TRBV10-3; j_gene: TRBJ2-3; abundance: .; CDR3aa: CAISARQENTDTQYF; CDR3nt: TGTGCCATCAGTGCCCGGCAGGAGAACACAGATACGCAGTATTTT
len: 15; d_gene: TRBD1; v_gene: TRBV3-1; j_gene: TRBJ2-7; abundance: .; CDR3aa: CASRPSYRGVREQYF; CDR3nt: TGTGCCAGCAGACCAAGCTACAGGGGGGTGAGAGAGCAGTACTTC
len: 14; d_gene: .; v_gene: TRBV5-1; j_gene: TRBJ2-7; abundance: once; CDR3aa: CASSYLGPIHEQYF; CDR3nt: TGCGCCAGCAGCTATTTAGGGCCAATCCACGAGCAGTACTTC
len: 13; d_gene: .; v_gene: TRBV12-3/TRBV12-4; j_gene: TRBJ1-2; abundance: .; CDR3aa: CASSPRVLNGYTF; CDR3nt: TGTGCCAGCAGTCCTAGAGTATTGAATGGCTACACCTTC
len: 17; d_gene: TRBD1; v_gene: TRBV29-1; j_gene: TRBJ1-2; abundance: few; CDR3aa: CSVDHWGTGSHNYGYTF; CDR3nt: TGCAGCGTTGACCACTGGGGGACAGGGTCCCATAACTATGGCTACACCTTC
len: 19; d_gene: .; v_gene: TRBV4-1; j_gene: TRBJ2-1; abundance: .; CDR3aa: CASSQDTNGGRSSYNEQFF; CDR3nt: TGCGCCAGCAGCCAAGATACTAACGGGGGACGCAGCTCCTACAATGAGCAGTTCTTC
len: 15; d_gene: .; v_gene: TRBV5-1; j_gene: TRBJ1-2; abundance: few; CDR3aa: CASSLDSGVGYGYTF; CDR3nt: TGCGCCAGCAGCTTGGACTCTGGGGTCGGCTATGGCTACACCTTC
len: 17; d_gene: .; v_gene: TRBV3-1; j_gene: TRBJ2-2; abundance: .; CDR3aa: CASSPPRAPVNTGELFF; CDR3nt: TGTGCCAGCAGCCCCCCCCGGGCCCCGGTCAACACCGGGGAGCTGTTTTTT
len: 15; d_gene: TRBD2; v_gene: TRBV10-3; j_gene: TRBJ2-1; abundance: few; CDR3aa: CAITSGASSYNEQFF; CDR3nt: TGTGCCATTACCAGCGGGGCGAGCTCCTACAATGAGCAGTTCTTC
len: 16; d_gene: .; v_gene: TRBV7-2; j_gene: TRBJ1-4; abundance: once; CDR3aa: CASSLGASSTNEKLFF; CDR3nt: TGTGCCAGCAGCTTAGGAGCCAGTTCAACTAATGAAAAACTGTTTTTT
len: 14; d_gene: .; v_gene: TRBV7-3; j_gene: TRBJ1-6; abundance: few; CDR3aa: CASSLTGFDSPLHF; CDR3nt: TGTGCCAGCAGCTTAACGGGGTTTGACTCACCCCTCCACTTT
len: 16; d_gene: TRBD1; v_gene: TRBV7-2; j_gene: TRBJ1-1; abundance: few; CDR3aa: CASSNTGENRETEAFF; CDR3nt: TGTGCCAGCAGCAACACAGGGGAAAATAGAGAAACTGAAGCTTTCTTT
len: 15; d_gene: .; v_gene: TRBV4-3; j_gene: TRBJ1-1; abundance: .; CDR3aa: CASSQVGGVPSEAFF; CDR3nt: TGCGCCAGCAGCCAAGTCGGGGGGGTTCCCTCAGAAGCTTTCTTT
len: 14; d_gene: TRBD2; v_gene: TRBV27; j_gene: TRBJ2-1; abundance: few; CDR3aa: CASSPGLAGNEQFF; CDR3nt: TGTGCCAGCAGTCCGGGACTAGCGGGCAATGAGCAGTTCTTC
len: 14; d_gene: .; v_gene: TRBV12-3/TRBV12-4; j_gene: TRBJ1-1; abundance: few; CDR3aa: CASTLGLTNTEAFF; CDR3nt: TGTGCCAGCACCCTCGGTTTGACTAACACTGAAGCTTTCTTT
len: 14; d_gene: .; v_gene: TRBV6-2/TRBV6-3; j_gene: TRBJ2-1; abundance: .; CDR3aa: CASSYGRGYNEQFF; CDR3nt: TGTGCCAGCAGTTACGGTCGTGGTTACAATGAGCAGTTCTTC
len: 14; d_gene: .; v_gene: TRBV12-3/TRBV12-4; j_gene: TRBJ2-2; abundance: many; CDR3aa: CASSFRVGTGELFF; CDR3nt: TGTGCCAGCAGTTTCAGGGTGGGGACCGGGGAGCTGTTTTTT
len: 10; d_gene: .; v_gene: TRBV5-1; j_gene: TRBJ1-2; abundance: few; CDR3aa: CASSYGGYTF; CDR3nt: TGCGCCAGCAGCTACGGCGGCTACACCTTC
len: 17; d_gene: .; v_gene: TRBV5-1; j_gene: TRBJ1-2; abundance: few; CDR3aa: CASSLAGTTERGYGYTF; CDR3nt: TGCGCCAGCAGCTTGGCCGGAACGACAGAGAGGGGTTATGGCTACACCTTC
len: 14; d_gene: .; v_gene: TRBV12-3/TRBV12-4; j_gene: TRBJ1-1; abundance: .; CDR3aa: CASSPSGIKRAAFF; CDR3nt: TGTGCCAGCAGTCCGTCCGGGATAAAAAGGGCAGCTTTCTTT
len: 14; d_gene: TRBD2; v_gene: TRBV6-5; j_gene: TRBJ2-5; abundance: few; CDR3aa: CASRGSGGAMAQYF; CDR3nt: TGTGCCAGCAGAGGTAGCGGGGGGGCGATGGCCCAGTACTTC
len: 13; d_gene: .; v_gene: TRBV5-1; j_gene: TRBJ2-3; abundance: .; CDR3aa: CASSLAPGDTQYF; CDR3nt: TGCGCCAGCAGCTTGGCACCCGGAGATACGCAGTATTTT
len: 13; d_gene: TRBD1; v_gene: TRBV29-1; j_gene: TRBJ1-1; abundance: .; CDR3aa: CSVGQGLNTEAFF; CDR3nt: TGCAGCGTCGGACAGGGCCTGAACACTGAAGCTTTCTTT
len: 15; d_gene: TRBD1; v_gene: TRBV4-3; j_gene: TRBJ2-7; abundance: .; CDR3aa: CASSFLNRGTYEQYF; CDR3nt: TGCGCCAGCAGCTTCCTCAACAGGGGCACCTACGAGCAGTACTTC
len: 14; d_gene: .; v_gene: TRBV6-1; j_gene: TRBJ1-1; abundance: .; CDR3aa: CASSEVPGEGEAFF; CDR3nt: TGTGCCAGCAGTGAAGTTCCAGGGGAAGGTGAAGCTTTCTTT
len: 12; d_gene: .; v_gene: TRBV29-1; j_gene: TRBJ2-2; abundance: few; CDR3aa: CSAQQGTGELFF; CDR3nt: TGCAGCGCCCAGCAGGGGACCGGGGAGCTGTTTTTT
len: 12; d_gene: .; v_gene: TRBV12-3/TRBV12-4; j_gene: TRBJ1-1; abundance: .; CDR3aa: CASSLLDPEAFF; CDR3nt: TGTGCCAGCAGCCTGCTGGACCCTGAAGCTTTCTTT
len: 18; d_gene: TRBD1; v_gene: TRBV12-3/TRBV12-4; j_gene: TRBJ1-5; abundance: few; CDR3aa: CASSLGLTAGGYSQPQHF; CDR3nt: TGTGCCAGCAGTTTAGGTCTGACGGCAGGGGGATATTCTCAGCCCCAGCATTTT
len: 13; d_gene: TRBD1; v_gene: TRBV12-3/TRBV12-4; j_gene: TRBJ1-2; abundance: .; CDR3aa: CASKSGTDYGYTF; CDR3nt: TGTGCCAGCAAATCCGGGACAGACTATGGCTACACCTTC
len: 13; d_gene: .; v_gene: TRBV12-3/TRBV12-4; j_gene: TRBJ2-7; abundance: .; CDR3aa: CASSFYDQYEQYF; CDR3nt: TGTGCCAGCAGTTTTTACGACCAATACGAGCAGTACTTC
len: 17; d_gene: TRBD2; v_gene: TRBV10-3; j_gene: TRBJ2-1; abundance: .; CDR3aa: CAISDPARGRAYNEQFF; CDR3nt: TGTGCCATCAGTGATCCGGCTCGCGGGAGGGCCTACAATGAGCAGTTCTTC
len: 12; d_gene: .; v_gene: TRBV7-6; j_gene: TRBJ1-2; abundance: many; CDR3aa: CASSLSGSGYTF; CDR3nt: TGTGCCAGCAGCTTATCAGGGTCTGGCTACACCTTC
len: 14; d_gene: .; v_gene: TRBV29-1; j_gene: TRBJ2-2; abundance: .; CDR3aa: CSVEDIPNTGELFF; CDR3nt: TGCAGCGTTGAAGATATCCCTAACACCGGGGAGCTGTTTTTT
len: 18; d_gene: TRBD1; v_gene: TRBV10-3; j_gene: TRBJ2-3; abundance: .; CDR3aa: CAISEPLRGQVSGDTQYF; CDR3nt: TGTGCCATCAGTGAGCCCCTCCGAGGACAGGTGTCGGGAGATACGCAGTATTTT
len: 16; d_gene: .; v_gene: TRBV6-2/TRBV6-3; j_gene: TRBJ1-6; abundance: few; CDR3aa: CASSYDGGDPHSPLHF; CDR3nt: TGTGCCAGCAGTTACGACGGCGGGGACCCGCATTCACCCCTCCACTTT
len: 17; d_gene: .; v_gene: TRBV6-5; j_gene: TRBJ1-2; abundance: .; CDR3aa: CASSRGPQLFPSYGYTF; CDR3nt: TGTGCCAGCAGTAGGGGACCGCAACTTTTTCCGTCCTATGGCTACACCTTC
len: 14; d_gene: TRBD2; v_gene: TRBV7-2; j_gene: TRBJ2-1; abundance: .; CDR3aa: CASSFSGAYNEQFF; CDR3nt: TGTGCCAGCAGCTTTAGCGGGGCATACAATGAGCAGTTCTTC
len: 14; d_gene: .; v_gene: TRBV5-1; j_gene: TRBJ1-2; abundance: many; CDR3aa: CASSLEGSFGGYTF; CDR3nt: TGCGCCAGCAGCTTGGAAGGCAGCTTCGGAGGCTACACCTTC
len: 14; d_gene: TRBD2; v_gene: TRBV10-3; j_gene: TRBJ2-1; abundance: few; CDR3aa: CAIRGTSGDNEQFF; CDR3nt: TGTGCCATCAGGGGGACTAGCGGGGACAATGAGCAGTTCTTC
len: 14; d_gene: TRBD2; v_gene: TRBV12-3/TRBV12-4; j_gene: TRBJ2-7; abundance: many; CDR3aa: CASSLAGLTYEQYF; CDR3nt: TGTGCCAGCAGTCTAGCGGGGCTGACCTACGAGCAGTACTTC
len: 17; d_gene: TRBD1; v_gene: TRBV7-9; j_gene: TRBJ1-3; abundance: .; CDR3aa: CASSLLQGQGYGNTIYF; CDR3nt: TGTGCCAGCAGCTTACTTCAGGGACAGGGGTACGGAAACACCATATATTTT
len: 14; d_gene: .; v_gene: TRBV3-1; j_gene: TRBJ1-2; abundance: many; CDR3aa: CASSLQMDLYGYTF; CDR3nt: TGTGCCAGCAGCTTACAGATGGATTTATATGGCTACACCTTC
len: 16; d_gene: .; v_gene: TRBV7-8; j_gene: TRBJ1-1; abundance: .; CDR3aa: CASSFLIPWGRTEAFF; CDR3nt: TGTGCCAGCAGCTTCTTGATCCCCTGGGGGAGGACTGAAGCTTTCTTT
len: 17; d_gene: .; v_gene: TRBV7-9; j_gene: TRBJ2-1; abundance: few; CDR3aa: CASSLALAQSSYNEQFF; CDR3nt: TGTGCCAGCAGCTTAGCGCTTGCGCAGAGCTCCTACAATGAGCAGTTCTTC
len: 13; d_gene: .; v_gene: TRBV6-2/TRBV6-3; j_gene: TRBJ1-1; abundance: .; CDR3aa: CASTRPGNTEAFF; CDR3nt: TGTGCCAGCACCCGACCGGGGAATACTGAAGCTTTCTTT
len: 11; d_gene: .; v_gene: TRBV6-5; j_gene: TRBJ2-7; abundance: .; CDR3aa: CASSYVDEQYF; CDR3nt: TGTGCCAGCAGTTACGTAGACGAGCAGTACTTC
len: 14; d_gene: .; v_gene: TRBV6-1; j_gene: TRBJ1-1; abundance: few; CDR3aa: CASRSSGQSLGAFF; CDR3nt: TGTGCCAGCAGGTCTTCGGGACAATCCTTAGGAGCTTTCTTT